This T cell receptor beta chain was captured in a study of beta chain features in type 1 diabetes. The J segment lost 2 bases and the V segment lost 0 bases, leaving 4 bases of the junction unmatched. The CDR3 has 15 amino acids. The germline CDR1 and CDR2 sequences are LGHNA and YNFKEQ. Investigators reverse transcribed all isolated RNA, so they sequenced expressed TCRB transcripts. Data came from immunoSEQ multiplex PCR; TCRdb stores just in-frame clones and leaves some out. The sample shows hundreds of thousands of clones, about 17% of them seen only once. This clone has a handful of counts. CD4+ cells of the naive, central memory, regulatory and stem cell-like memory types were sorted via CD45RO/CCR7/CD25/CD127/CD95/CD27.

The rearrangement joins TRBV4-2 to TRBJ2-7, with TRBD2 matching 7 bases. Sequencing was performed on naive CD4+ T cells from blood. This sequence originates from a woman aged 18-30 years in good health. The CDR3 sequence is CASSQDLAATYEQYF. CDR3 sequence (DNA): TGTGCCAGCAGCCAAGATCTAGCGGCTACCTACGAGCAGTACTTC.